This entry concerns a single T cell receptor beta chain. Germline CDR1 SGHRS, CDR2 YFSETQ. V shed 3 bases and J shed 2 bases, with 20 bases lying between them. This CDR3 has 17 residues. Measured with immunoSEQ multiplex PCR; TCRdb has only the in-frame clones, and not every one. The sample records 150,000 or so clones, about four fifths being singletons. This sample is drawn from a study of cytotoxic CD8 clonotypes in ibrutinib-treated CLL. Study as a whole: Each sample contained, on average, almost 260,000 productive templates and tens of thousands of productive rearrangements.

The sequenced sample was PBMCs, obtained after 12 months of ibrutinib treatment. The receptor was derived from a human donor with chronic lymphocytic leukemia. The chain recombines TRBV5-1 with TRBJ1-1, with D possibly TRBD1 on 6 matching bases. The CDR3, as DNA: TGCGCCAGCAGCTCAGGGGCGGGGGCCGTAGCCAACACTGAAGCTTTCTTT. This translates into CASSSGAGAVANTEAFF. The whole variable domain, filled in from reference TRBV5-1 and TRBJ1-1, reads KAGVTQTPRYLIKTRGQQVTLSCSPISGHRSVSWYQQTPGQGLQFLFEYFSETQRNKGNFPGRFSGRQFSNSRSEMNVSTLELGDSALYLCASSSGAGAVANTEAFFGQGTRLTVV.